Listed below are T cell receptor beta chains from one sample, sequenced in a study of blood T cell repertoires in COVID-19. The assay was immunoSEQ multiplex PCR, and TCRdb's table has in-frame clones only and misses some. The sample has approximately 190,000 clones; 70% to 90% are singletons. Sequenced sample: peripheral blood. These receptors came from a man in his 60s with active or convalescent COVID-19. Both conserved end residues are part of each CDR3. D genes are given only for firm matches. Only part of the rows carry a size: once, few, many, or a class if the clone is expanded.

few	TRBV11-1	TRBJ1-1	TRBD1	TGTGCCAGCAGCGCCTACAGGGGCACTGAAGCTTTCTTT	CASSAYRGTEAFF
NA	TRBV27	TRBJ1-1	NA	TGTGCCAGCAGTTTGCAACCCGGGAACGGAGCTTTCTTT	CASSLQPGNGAFF
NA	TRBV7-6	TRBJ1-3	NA	TGTGCCAGCAGCCCCCCGGGAAATTCTGGAAACACCATATATTTT	CASSPPGNSGNTIYF
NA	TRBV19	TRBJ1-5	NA	TGTGCCAGTAGTACCACAGGTGACAATCAGCCCCAGCATTTT	CASSTTGDNQPQHF
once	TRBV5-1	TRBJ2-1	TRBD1	TGCGCCAGCCAAACCGGGACAGGGGCCAATGAGCAGTTCTTC	CASQTGTGANEQFF
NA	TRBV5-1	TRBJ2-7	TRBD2	TGCGCCAGGACTTGGCAGCGGGGGGGTAGGTCAAGCTACGAGCAGTACTTC	CARTWQRGGRSSYEQYF
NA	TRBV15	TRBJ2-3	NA	TGTGCCACCAGCAGAGAACCCGTGCCAGGGCGTCCACGGGATACGCAGTATTTT	CATSREPVPGRPRDTQYF
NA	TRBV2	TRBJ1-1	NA	TGTGCCAGCAGTGAAGCAGGGGGTGCCACTGAAGCTTTCTTT	CASSEAGGATEAFF
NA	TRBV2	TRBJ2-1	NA	TGTGCCAGCAGTGAAGACAGGGAGTACAATGAGCAGTTCTTC	CASSEDREYNEQFF
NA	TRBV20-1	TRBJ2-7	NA	TGCAGTGCTAGTCGTACAGGCCGCTCCTACGAGCAGTACTTC	CSASRTGRSYEQYF
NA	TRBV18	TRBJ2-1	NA	TGTGCCAGCTTACGGTCAGGGTCAAATGAGCAGTTCTTC	CASLRSGSNEQFF